A selection of T cell receptor beta chains follows, all from one sample in a study of cytomegalovirus exposure and HLA in healthy donors. The assay was immunoSEQ multiplex PCR, and TCRdb's table has in-frame clones only and misses some. The sample lists 140,000 to 150,000 clones, over 60% occurring once. The sequencing sample was made of PBMCs. These receptors came from a middle-aged woman in good health and CMV-seronegative. Each CDR3 is given with its conserved first and last residue. Fields, in order: J gene, D gene, CDR3 length, clone size, V gene, CDR3 protein, CDR3 DNA. A D gene is named only where the DNA matches it firmly. Not every row has a clone size; where given, it reads once, few, many or a size class.

TRBJ2-5,TRBD1,14,NA,TRBV5-1,CASSLGGTEETQYF,TGCGCCAGCAGCTTGGGTGGGACAGAAGAGACCCAGTACTTC
TRBJ1-4,NA,16,few,TRBV18,CASSGLLDRRNEKLFF,TGTGCCAGCTCCGGACTCCTGGACAGACGTAATGAAAAACTGTTTTTT
TRBJ1-3,TRBD1,14,NA,TRBV2,CASSGDRGENTIYF,TGTGCCAGCAGCGGGGACAGGGGGGAAAACACCATATATTTT
TRBJ2-2,NA,14,NA,TRBV5-1,CASSLGGNTGELFF,TGCGCCAGCAGCTTGGGAGGGAATACCGGGGAGCTGTTTTTT
TRBJ2-7,NA,15,once,TRBV5-1,CASSLVSGVYYEQYF,TGCGCCAGCAGCTTGGTTTCGGGGGTCTACTACGAGCAGTACTTC
TRBJ2-3,TRBD2,18,NA,TRBV5-1,CASSADPTSPWSTDTQYF,TGCGCCAGCAGCGCGGACCCGACTAGCCCCTGGAGCACAGATACGCAGTATTTT
TRBJ2-7,NA,12,NA,TRBV7-9,CASSLSSVEQYF,TGTGCCAGCAGCTTATCGTCGGTCGAGCAGTACTTC
TRBJ2-1,NA,10,NA,TRBV20-1,CSARGGEQFF,TGCAGTGCTAGAGGGGGCGAGCAGTTCTTC
TRBJ2-1,TRBD2,19,few,TRBV27,CASSPGTSGRAVFLNEQFF,TGTGCCAGCAGTCCCGGGACTAGCGGGAGGGCCGTTTTTCTCAATGAGCAGTTCTTC
TRBJ1-1,TRBD1,16,NA,TRBV4-1,CASSHVPGQGGTEAFF,TGCGCCAGCAGCCACGTCCCGGGACAGGGAGGAACTGAAGCTTTCTTT
TRBJ2-1,TRBD2,17,NA,TRBV5-1,CASSLGGLAGIQIEQFF,TGCGCCAGCAGCTTGGGAGGACTAGCGGGGATACAAATTGAGCAGTTCTTC
TRBJ1-2,NA,16,NA,TRBV4-1,CASSQVVQGLDYGYTF,TGCGCCAGCAGCCAAGTAGTACAGGGATTGGACTATGGCTACACCTTC
TRBJ1-2,TRBD1,14,NA,TRBV5-1,CASSLMDRAGGYTF,TGCGCCAGCAGCTTAATGGACAGGGCGGGTGGCTACACCTTC
TRBJ1-3,TRBD1,17,NA,TRBV28,CASSHYPQGATGNTIYF,TGTGCCAGCAGTCACTACCCTCAGGGGGCCACTGGAAACACCATATATTTT
TRBJ2-3,TRBD1,17,NA,TRBV18,CASSPRAGGASADTQYF,TGTGCCAGCTCACCAAGGGCAGGGGGCGCGTCCGCAGATACGCAGTATTTT
TRBJ1-5,NA,14,NA,TRBV6-6,CASRSTGLGQPQHF,TGTGCCAGCAGGTCCACAGGCTTGGGTCAGCCCCAGCATTTT
TRBJ2-1,TRBD2,16,NA,TRBV27,CASSLMGGRAWNEQFF,TGTGCCAGCAGTTTAATGGGGGGGAGGGCCTGGAATGAGCAGTTCTTC
TRBJ2-2,TRBD1,19,NA,TRBV28,CASSLVPPGGRSNTGELFF,TGTGCCAGCAGTTTGGTCCCGCCAGGGGGCCGTTCGAACACCGGGGAGCTGTTTTTT
TRBJ2-3,TRBD1,16,few,TRBV19,CASSRRQGPSTDTQYF,TGTGCCAGTAGTCGGCGACAGGGCCCTAGCACAGATACGCAGTATTTT
TRBJ2-1,TRBD2,15,NA,TRBV11-2,CASSLGSGGNNEQFF,TGTGCCAGCAGCTTAGGGAGCGGGGGTAACAATGAGCAGTTCTTC
TRBJ2-7,TRBD1,14,NA,TRBV27,CASHRQGGDYEQYF,TGTGCCAGCCACAGACAGGGGGGGGACTACGAGCAGTACTTC
TRBJ1-1,NA,13,few,TRBV6-1,CASSYGRNTEAFF,TGTGCCAGCAGTTATGGGAGAAACACTGAAGCTTTCTTT
TRBJ2-2,NA,15,NA,TRBV28,CASSLAGKFTGELFF,TGTGCCAGCAGTTTAGCAGGGAAATTCACCGGGGAGCTGTTTTTT
TRBJ1-2,NA,13,once,TRBV14,CASSPRQFSGYTF,TGTGCCAGCAGCCCGCGGCAGTTCTCTGGCTACACCTTC
TRBJ2-1,TRBD2,12,NA,TRBV2,CASSGGGNEQFF,TGTGCCAGCAGTGGGGGGGGCAATGAGCAGTTCTTC